The rows below give T cell receptor beta chains drawn from one sample of a study of OX40 agonist ivuxolimab in advanced cancers. Only in-frame clones appear in the TCRdb table, and some are missing; sequencing was by immunoSEQ multiplex PCR. The data contain tens of thousands of clones, around 80% of them singletons. The sample was CD4+ or CD8+ T cells sorted from blood, taken in a trial of the OX40 agonist ivuxolimab. The receptors come from an adult with an advanced solid tumor such as melanoma, head and neck, liver or kidney cancer. Both conserved end residues are part of each CDR3. The D gene is left open where the match is weak. Size values are once, few and many counts, or a class for expanded clones, and some rows have none.

. TRBD1 TRBJ1-1 TRBV19 TGTGCCAGTACCCCGGGACAGAGAAAGAACACTGAAGCTTTCTTT CASTPGQRKNTEAFF
. TRBD2 TRBJ2-7 TRBV28 TGTGCCAGCAGTGGTACGATGGCAACCTGGTCAACTAGCGGGAGGGTGTCCTACGAGCAGTACTTC CASSGTMATWSTSGRVSYEQYF
. . TRBJ2-5 TRBV28 TGTGCCAGCAGTTCCCACGCCCAAGAGACCCAGTACTTC CASSSHAQETQYF
. TRBD1 TRBJ2-2 TRBV5-4 TGTGCCAGCAGCGCTTACGGGACAGGGAACACCGGGGAGCTGTTTTTT CASSAYGTGNTGELFF
. . TRBJ2-1 TRBV27 TGTGCCAGCAGTCCCCCACCTACGAAGGTCCATGAGCAGTTCTTC CASSPPPTKVHEQFF
few . TRBJ2-7 TRBV9 TGTGCCAGCAGCGTAGGTTGGCCAGGGGGGCTGGACGAGCAGTACTTC CASSVGWPGGLDEQYF
. TRBD2 TRBJ2-1 TRBV2 TGTGCCAGCAGTGAAGACAGCGGGGGGAATAATGAGCAGTTCTTC CASSEDSGGNNEQFF
. . TRBJ2-4 TRBV15 TGTGCCACCAGCAGAGAGGTAGCCAAAAACATTCAGTACTTC CATSREVAKNIQYF
. . TRBJ2-1 TRBV19 TGTGCCAGTAGTAGGGGCGGTTACAATGAGCAGTTCTTC CASSRGGYNEQFF
many . TRBJ1-4 TRBV10-3 TGTGCCATCTCCCAGGGCTCTAATGAAAAACTGTTTTTT CAISQGSNEKLFF
once TRBD2 TRBJ2-2 TRBV4-3 TGCGCCAGCAGCCAAGATCATACCCTAGCGGCTAACACCGGGGAGCTGTTTTTT CASSQDHTLAANTGELFF
. . TRBJ1-3 TRBV4-2 TGTGCCAGCAGCTTGAACGGGGGCGCGGGAAACACCATATATTTT CASSLNGGAGNTIYF
. TRBD1 TRBJ2-1 TRBV28 TGTGCCAGCAGTTTACGACAGGGTTCCTACAATGAGCAGTTCTTC CASSLRQGSYNEQFF
. . TRBJ2-2 TRBV15 TGTGCCACCAGCAGAGTTTTGGGAAACACCGGGGAGCTGTTTTTT CATSRVLGNTGELFF
once . TRBJ1-2 TRBV14 TGTGCCAGCAGCCAAGGACGGGAGGAAGTAGGCTACACCTTC CASSQGREEVGYTF
. . TRBJ1-3 TRBV10-2 TGCGCCAGCAGTGAGTACCAGGGCCCCCCTGGAAACACCATATATTTT CASSEYQGPPGNTIYF
. . TRBJ2-5 TRBV20-1 TGCAGTGCTAGAGCATTAGAGACCCAGTACTTC CSARALETQYF
few . TRBJ1-1 TRBV9 TGTGCCAGCAGCCCTCGGGTCGCTGGCACTGAAGCTTTCTTT CASSPRVAGTEAFF
once . TRBJ1-6 TRBV10-2 TGCGCCAGCAGTGAGACGGACAGCCAATCACCCCTCCACTTT CASSETDSQSPLHF
once . TRBJ2-2 TRBV7-9 TGTGCCAGCAGCTTAGGATCCGAGAACACCGGGGAGCTGTTTTTT CASSLGSENTGELFF
few . TRBJ1-1 TRBV7-2 TGTGCCAGCAGCTTCCGGCAGGACAGCACTGAAGCTTTCTTT CASSFRQDSTEAFF
. TRBD1 TRBJ2-5 TRBV29-1 TGCAGCGTTGGGGGGACAGACCAAGAGACCCAGTACTTC CSVGGTDQETQYF
. TRBD2 TRBJ2-7 TRBV27 TGTGCCAGCAGTCCGTTAGCGGGAGTAGGCGAGCAGTACTTC CASSPLAGVGEQYF
. . TRBJ2-3 TRBV5-1 TGCGCCAGCCGTGTGGAGGGGGCTTTGGATACGCAGTATTTT CASRVEGALDTQYF
. . TRBJ2-5 TRBV6-5 TGTGCCAGCAGTTACGAGGGTCGGGGAGAGACCCAGTACTTC CASSYEGRGETQYF
. . TRBJ1-5 TRBV9 TGTGCCAGCAGCGCCGGCCCCGACCTCCAGCCCCAGCATTTT CASSAGPDLQPQHF
. . TRBJ1-2 TRBV7-3 TGTGCCAGCAGCCCAGATGGGGTAGCTAACTATGGCTACACCTTC CASSPDGVANYGYTF
. . TRBJ2-7 TRBV4-3 TGCGCCAGCAGCCAAGCACCCTCGGGCTCCTACGAGCAGTACTTC CASSQAPSGSYEQYF
. TRBD1 TRBJ1-1 TRBV29-1 TGCAGCGCCGAAAGACAGGGAAACACTGAAGCTTTCTTT CSAERQGNTEAFF